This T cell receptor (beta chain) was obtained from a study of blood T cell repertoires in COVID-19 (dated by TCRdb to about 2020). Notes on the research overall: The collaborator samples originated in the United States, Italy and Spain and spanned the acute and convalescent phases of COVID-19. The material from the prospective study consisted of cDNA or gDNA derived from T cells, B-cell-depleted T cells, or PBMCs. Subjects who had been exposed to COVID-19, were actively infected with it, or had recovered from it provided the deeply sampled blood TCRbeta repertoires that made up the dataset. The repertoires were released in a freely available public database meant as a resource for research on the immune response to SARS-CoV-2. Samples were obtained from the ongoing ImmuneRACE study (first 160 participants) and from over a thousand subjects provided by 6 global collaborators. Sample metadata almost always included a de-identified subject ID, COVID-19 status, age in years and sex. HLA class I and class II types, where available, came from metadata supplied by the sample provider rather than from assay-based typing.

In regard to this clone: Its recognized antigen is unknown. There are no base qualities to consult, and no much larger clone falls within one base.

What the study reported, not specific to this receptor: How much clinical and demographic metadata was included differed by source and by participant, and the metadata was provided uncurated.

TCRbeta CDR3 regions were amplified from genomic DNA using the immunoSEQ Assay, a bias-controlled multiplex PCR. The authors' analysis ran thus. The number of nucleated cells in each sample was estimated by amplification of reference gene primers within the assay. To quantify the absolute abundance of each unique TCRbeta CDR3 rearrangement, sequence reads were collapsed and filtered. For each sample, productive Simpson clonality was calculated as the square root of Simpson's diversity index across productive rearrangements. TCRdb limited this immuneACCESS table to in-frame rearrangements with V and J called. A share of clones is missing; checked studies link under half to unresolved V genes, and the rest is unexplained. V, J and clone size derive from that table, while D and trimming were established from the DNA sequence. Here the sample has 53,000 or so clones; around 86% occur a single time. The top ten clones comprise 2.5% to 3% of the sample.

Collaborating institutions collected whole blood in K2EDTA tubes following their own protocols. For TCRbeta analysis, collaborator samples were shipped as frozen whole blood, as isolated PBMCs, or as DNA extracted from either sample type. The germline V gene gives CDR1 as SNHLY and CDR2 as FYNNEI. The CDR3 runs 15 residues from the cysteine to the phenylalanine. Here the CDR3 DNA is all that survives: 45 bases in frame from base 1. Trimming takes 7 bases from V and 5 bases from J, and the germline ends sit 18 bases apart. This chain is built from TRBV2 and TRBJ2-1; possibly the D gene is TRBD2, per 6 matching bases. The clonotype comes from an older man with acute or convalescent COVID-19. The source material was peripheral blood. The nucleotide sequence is TGTGCCAGCACGCAGACCCGGGGGACGGACAATGAGCAGTTCTTC. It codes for CASTQTRGTDNEQFF.